This TCR beta chain was sequenced during a study of Ad26.COV2.S vaccination and SARS-CoV-2 variants (dated by TCRdb to the early 2020s). Broadly, across the study: Vaccine-arm donors came from COV1001, a multicentre, randomized, double-blind, placebo-controlled phase I-IIa trial of Ad26.COV2.S in healthy adults. Ad26.COV2.S was administered intramuscularly at a dose of 5x10^10 or 1x10^11 viral particles, either as one shot or as two shots given 56 days apart. TCRbeta repertoire sequencing was used to assess the specificity and breadth of SARS-CoV-2-reactive T cell receptors after Ad26.COV2.S vaccination. The TCR-sequenced set comprised around 30 samples: approximately 19 Ad26.COV2.S vaccine recipients, 5 placebo recipients and 8 SARS-CoV-2 convalescent individuals. Participants in the trial were split at random into five groups of five each, receiving low-dose or high-dose Ad26.COV2.S once or twice, or else placebo on both occasions. Throughout the experiments and outcome assessment, investigators stayed blinded to trial group allocation.

The immunoSEQ Assay was used to sequence TCRbeta CDR3 regions. After extraction, genomic DNA underwent amplification by bias-controlled multiplex PCR, followed by high-throughput sequencing. In the authors' own workflow: Collapsing and filtering of sequences were performed to quantify the absolute abundance of each unique TCRbeta CDR3 region. T cell fraction was estimated by normalizing TCRbeta template counts to usable DNA, which was measured by amplifying reference genes present in all nucleated cells. Repertoire TCRs were annotated as SARS-CoV-2-specific by exact matching of V gene, CDR3 amino acid sequence and J gene to a known reactive TCR set. The reference SARS-CoV-2 TCR set was derived from MIRA and filtered for enrichment in COVID-19-positive ImmuneCODE repertoires, a step that removed public or cross-reactive TCRs. Drawing on the MIRA antigens, annotated TCRs were analysed further at the level of specific ORF or position within ORF. Breadth was defined as annotated unique rearrangements over total unique productive rearrangements; depth was the summed frequency of those rearrangements. TCR breadth was compared between groups using two-sided Wilcoxon rank-sum tests. TCRdb retrieved this table from immuneACCESS and kept in-frame rearrangements only. Not all clones are present; in checked studies, unresolved V genes account for under half, and no reason is known for the remainder. V and J calls and clone size are as listed in that table; D and trimming were resolved from the DNA. Across this sample there are under 550,000 clones, with 88% seen only once. The ten largest clonotypes hold less than 4.5% of the sample.

A word on this clone: This receptor's antigen is unknown. No much larger clonotype is one base removed from it; base qualities were not supplied.

What the treatment or condition label conveys for this sample: 15 to 20 received Ad26.COV2.S at low or high dose, single or two shots; about 5 received placebo; per-sample allocation not given. For vaccine and placebo recipients, repertoires were sequenced using samples collected on day 63 after the first injection. In Cohort 1b, about 25 adults aged 18-55 years were enrolled at a single site in Boston, USA, between 29 July and 7 August 2020. Ad26.COV2.S consisted of a replication-incompetent adenovirus type 26 vector by which a prefusion-stabilized SARS-CoV-2 spike protein from the original Wuhan strain was expressed. Between the V and J ends, shortened by 6 bases and 4 bases respectively, the junction contains 11 bases. The germline V gene gives CDR1 as MNHEY and CDR2 as SVGAGI. Inclusive of the bounding cysteine and phenylalanine, the CDR3 is 13 residues long. Of all the DNA, just the CDR3 is kept, 39 bases in frame from base 1.

What the work shows at the level of the full study, not this receptor alone: Ad26.COV2.S recipients had higher spike-specific TCR breadth than placebo recipients (P = 0.0014). The authors noted that total T cell responses may have been underestimated by the TCR breadth and depth analyses. After vaccination, spike-specific CD8+ and CD4+ T cell responses were reported to show substantial breadth. Vaccine and placebo recipients had comparable non-spike TCR breadth, which fits with the vaccine containing only spike. Comparing responses between vaccine doses or regimens was not something the study was powered to do.

The receptor's source is a person aged 18-65 years who received the Ad26.COV2.S COVID-19 vaccine or a placebo. The source material was peripheral blood, sampled in a trial of Ad26.COV2.S vaccine versus placebo. The chain uses TRBV6-5 and TRBJ2-3; confidence is insufficient to name the D gene. This receptor has the CDR3 CASRTLDPDTQYF. The base sequence is TGTGCCAGCAGGACCTTAGACCCAGATACGCAGTATTTT.